This is a list of T cell receptor beta chains from one sample in a study of post-analysis software for immune sequencing data. TCRdb re-called the PCR reads through MiXCR, storing one row per CDR3 protein. The repertoire holds about 150,000 distinct CDR3 sequences, 30% seen once, with approximately 1.6% in the top ten. Input material: blood. The origin of the receptors is a girl aged 5 to 17 with multiple sclerosis. Both conserved end residues are part of each CDR3. Fields, in order: V gene, D gene, clone size, J gene, CDR3 protein, CDR3 DNA. A D gene is named only where the DNA matches it firmly. A clone size is listed for some rows: how often the clone was seen (once, few, many), or a class if it is expanded.

TRBV12-3/TRBV12-4,.,few,TRBJ2-3,CTSSIGALTQYF,TGTACCAGCAGTATAGGAGCCTTAACGCAGTATTTT
TRBV29-1,TRBD2,.,TRBJ2-1,CSADGGGEINEQFF,TGCAGCGCAGACGGGGGAGGGGAGATCAATGAGCAGTTCTTC
TRBV28,.,.,TRBJ2-4,CASSQGGTKNIQYF,TGTGCCAGCAGTCAGGGGGGAACCAAAAACATTCAGTACTTC
TRBV6-5,TRBD1,.,TRBJ2-3,CASGDRASTDTQYF,TGTGCCAGCGGCGACAGGGCGAGCACAGATACGCAGTATTTT
TRBV7-9,.,.,TRBJ1-1,CASSLAGVEPEAFF,TGTGCCAGCAGCTTAGCGGGGGTGGAACCTGAAGCTTTCTTT
TRBV6-5,TRBD2,many,TRBJ2-7,CASSYRGLGRGSSYEQYF,TGTGCCAGCAGTTACCGGGGCCTGGGGCGGGGGAGCTCCTACGAGCAGTACTTC
TRBV20-1,.,.,TRBJ1-5,CSARGEGNGKPQHF,TGCAGTGCTAGGGGGGAAGGGAACGGGAAGCCCCAGCATTTT
TRBV20-1,TRBD1,.,TRBJ1-2,CSASPTGSGCTF,TGCAGTGCTAGCCCGACAGGGTCGGGCTGCACCTTC
TRBV3-1,TRBD1,many,TRBJ1-5,CASSQDRGQPQHF,TGCGCCAGCAGCCAGGACAGGGGTCAGCCCCAGCATTTT
TRBV7-2,.,few,TRBJ2-3,CARRQEPLVDTQYF,TGTGCCAGACGACAGGAACCCTTGGTAGATACGCAGTATTTT
TRBV2,TRBD2,.,TRBJ2-1,CASSIAGRDNEQFF,TGTGCCAGCAGTATAGCGGGAAGAGACAATGAGCAGTTCTTC
TRBV5-1,.,few,TRBJ2-1,CASRETVSSYNEQFF,TGCGCCAGCAGGGAGACAGTAAGCTCCTACAATGAGCAGTTCTTC
TRBV6-1,.,.,TRBJ2-7,CANSEPGHSYEQYF,TGTGCCAACAGTGAACCGGGCCACTCCTACGAGCAGTACTTC
TRBV12-3/TRBV12-4,.,few,TRBJ2-6,CASSFGVPSGANVLTF,TGTGCCAGCAGTTTCGGGGTACCCTCTGGGGCCAACGTCCTGACTTTC
TRBV19,.,.,TRBJ1-3,CASRGRSGNTIYF,TGTGCCAGCAGGGGCCGTTCTGGAAACACCATATATTTT
TRBV12-3/TRBV12-4,.,many,TRBJ2-7,CASRANIHYEQYF,TGTGCCAGCAGGGCGAATATCCACTACGAGCAGTACTTC
TRBV7-3,.,many,TRBJ2-1,CASSPVARDEQFF,TGTGCCAGCAGCCCCGTGGCGCGCGATGAGCAGTTCTTC
TRBV5-6,.,once,TRBJ2-1,CASSLDSPGGDEQFF,TGTGCCAGCAGCTTGGATTCGCCGGGCGGGGATGAGCAGTTCTTC
TRBV20-1,TRBD2,many,TRBJ2-1,CSAVGGRGTYNEQFF,TGCAGTGCCGTGGGCGGGAGAGGAACCTACAATGAGCAGTTCTTC
TRBV9,.,many,TRBJ2-5,CASSVGLGGTQYF,TGTGCCAGCAGCGTAGGGCTGGGGGGGACCCAGTACTTC
TRBV12-3/TRBV12-4,TRBD1,many,TRBJ2-5,CASSLRSGGATETQYF,TGTGCCAGCAGTTTGAGGTCAGGGGGTGCCACTGAGACCCAGTACTTC
TRBV24-1,TRBD2,many,TRBJ2-3,CATGETSGRSDTQYF,TGTGCCACCGGAGAGACTAGCGGGAGAAGCGATACGCAGTATTTT
TRBV10-3,.,medium-sized,TRBJ2-5,CATSPGLIETQYF,TGTGCCACCAGTCCCGGGCTAATAGAGACCCAGTACTTC
TRBV12-3/TRBV12-4,.,few,TRBJ2-5,CASSPVLRETQYF,TGTGCCAGCAGCCCTGTGTTGCGAGAGACCCAGTACTTC
TRBV6-5,TRBD2,few,TRBJ2-7,CASSYQETGGEQYF,TGTGCCAGCAGTTACCAGGAGACCGGGGGGGAGCAGTACTTC
TRBV7-8,.,many,TRBJ2-7,CASSLDLGGYEQYF,TGTGCCAGCAGCTTAGATCTAGGCGGCTACGAGCAGTACTTC
TRBV5-1,.,few,TRBJ1-2,CASRKNVDGYTF,TGCGCCAGCAGGAAGAATGTGGATGGCTACACCTTC
TRBV20-1,TRBD2,many,TRBJ2-3,CSAKLAGVQDTQYF,TGCAGTGCAAAACTAGCGGGAGTACAGGATACGCAGTATTTT
TRBV27,.,many,TRBJ1-1,CASSLSGGNTEAFF,TGTGCCAGCAGTTTAAGCGGGGGGAACACTGAAGCTTTCTTT
TRBV12-3/TRBV12-4,TRBD2,few,TRBJ2-7,CASRGAGGPHEQYF,TGTGCCAGCAGAGGAGCGGGAGGGCCCCACGAGCAGTACTTC
TRBV5-1,.,few,TRBJ2-5,CASSNLGNQETQYF,TGCGCCAGCAGCAACCTAGGGAACCAAGAGACCCAGTACTTC
TRBV30,TRBD2,few,TRBJ2-1,CAWNLAGDEQFF,TGTGCCTGGAACCTAGCGGGAGATGAGCAGTTCTTC
TRBV11-2,.,.,TRBJ2-1,CASRSSPGSSGYNEQFF,TGTGCCAGCAGATCTAGCCCAGGGTCCAGTGGGTACAATGAGCAGTTCTTC
TRBV12-3/TRBV12-4,.,many,TRBJ1-5,CASSRSGTRYSNQPQHF,TGTGCCAGCAGCCGCTCTGGGACCCGATATAGCAATCAGCCCCAGCATTTT
TRBV28,.,.,TRBJ2-7,CARNTGSYEQYF,TGTGCTAGGAATACGGGGTCCTACGAGCAGTACTTC
TRBV18,.,.,TRBJ1-2,CASSLGASGGYTF,TGTGCCAGCTCACTCGGGGCGTCGGGCGGCTACACCTTC
TRBV10-1,.,.,TRBJ2-7,CASSENYYEQYF,TGCGCCAGCAGTGAGAACTACTACGAGCAGTACTTC
TRBV6-4,TRBD2,.,TRBJ2-3,CASSSGGTDTQYF,TGTGCCAGCAGTAGCGGGGGCACAGATACGCAGTATTTT
TRBV4-3,TRBD1,.,TRBJ2-7,CASSHSWTGNSYEQYF,TGCGCCAGCAGCCACTCTTGGACAGGAAACTCCTACGAGCAGTACTTC
TRBV5-1,TRBD1,.,TRBJ1-1,CASSSRTGGGTAEAFF,TGCGCCAGCAGCTCCCGGACAGGGGGCGGGACGGCTGAAGCTTTCTTT
TRBV20-1,TRBD2,.,TRBJ2-5,CSARGTSGTSREAQYF,TGCAGTGCTAGGGGGACTAGCGGGACCTCTCGAGAGGCCCAGTACTTC
TRBV5-1,.,.,TRBJ2-1,CASSLLRPSYNEQFF,TGCGCCAGCAGCTTGCTGCGCCCCTCCTACAATGAGCAGTTCTTC
TRBV7-2,.,many,TRBJ2-1,CASSRGDSNEQFF,TGTGCCAGCAGCCGGGGCGACAGCAATGAGCAGTTCTTC